Shown below are 13 T cell receptor beta chains from a single sample sequenced in a study of T cell responses to AZD1222 COVID-19 vaccine. Sequencing used immunoSEQ multiplex PCR; TCRdb keeps in-frame clones, though not all of them. Among about 150,000 clones, 82% were seen once, and the ten largest hold about 4%. The source material was peripheral blood, sampled on day 0 of MenACWY control vaccination. The receptor set was obtained from an adult in good health.

This clone was counted between two and nine times. This sequence joins TRBV20-1 and TRBJ2-1; maybe TRBD2 (7 bases). Germline V gene sequence: CDR1 DFQATT, CDR2 SNEGSKA (reference sequence). The length of the CDR3 is 14 residues. V was trimmed by 3 bases and J by 10 bases, leaving 19 bases between them. CDR3 in DNA: TGCAGTGCTAGTGGGGCGGGGGCCCGTCCGGAGCAGTTCTTC. This gives the protein CSASGAGARPEQFF.

The gene calls are TRBV7-2 and TRBJ1-3; D is unclear. V was cut by 1 base and J by 0 bases, with 10 bases left in between. The germline gives CDR1 SGHTA, CDR2 FQGNSA. The CDR3 extends over 16 amino acids. The CDR3 loop is CASSLGFVSSGNTIYF. The CDR3 nucleotides are TGTGCCAGCAGCTTAGGCTTTGTCAGCTCTGGAAACACCATATATTTT.

This sequence joins TRBV28 and TRBJ2-3; 8 positions agree with TRBD1. Germline lookup yields CDR1 MDHEN and CDR2 SYDVKM. V lost 10 bases to trimming and J lost 2 bases; unmatched junction nucleotides: 14. The CDR3 has 16 residues. The CDR3 DNA follows: TGTGCCATACAGGGGGTAGGTTCACCTTCCACAGATACGCAGTATTTT. The encoded protein is CAIQGVGSPSTDTQYF.

This clone has a handful of counts. The rearrangement joins TRBV19 to TRBJ2-3; 7 nucleotides agree with TRBD2. This CDR3 spans 16 amino acids. CDR1 and CDR2 from the germline V gene are LNHDA and SQIVND (reference sequence). Trimming cost V 7 bases and J 0 bases; bases outside gene matches: 10. The CDR3 sequence is CASTQGASGSTDTQYF. The CDR3 DNA reads as TGTGCCAGTACCCAAGGGGCTAGCGGTAGCACAGATACGCAGTATTTT.

CDR3 loop: CASSLWQGAVETQYF. The CDR3 region has the DNA TGTGCCAGCAGTTTATGGCAGGGGGCTGTGGAGACCCAGTACTTC. The gene calls are TRBV27 and TRBJ2-5; 8 bases map to TRBD1. The junction had 6 bases not matched to a gene; V was cut back by 1 base and J by 5 bases. Germline V gene sequence: CDR1 MNHEY, CDR2 SMNVEV (reference sequence). The CDR3 runs to 15 residues.

The V call is TRBV13, the J call TRBJ1-1; D gene unclear. V shed 4 bases and J shed 2 bases, with 11 bases lying between them. Germline lookup yields CDR1 PRHDT and CDR2 FYEKMQ (reference sequence). The CDR3 spans 14 residues. The CDR3 sequence is CASSSYLGNTEAFF. CDR3 bases: TGTGCCAGCAGCTCTTATCTGGGAAACACTGAAGCTTTCTTT. Full variable domain (remainder filled in from reference TRBV13 and TRBJ1-1): AAGVIQSPRHLIKEKRETATLKCYPIPRHDTVYWYQQGPGQDPQFLISFYEKMQSDKGSIPDRFSAQQFSDYHSELNMSSLELGDSALYFCASSSYLGNTEAFFGQGTRLTVV.

This clone was counted between two and nine times. This chain links TRBV12-3 or TRBV12-4 with TRBJ1-2; weak D call: TRBD1 (5 bases). This CDR3 region has 12 residues. Trimming pared 5 bases from V and 5 bases from J, leaving 9 bases between. This chain's CDR3 is CASSVGGYGYTF. The CDR3 DNA follows: TGTGCCAGCAGTGTGGGGGGATATGGCTACACCTTC.

The chain joins TRBV27 to TRBJ2-3; a possible D gene is TRBD1 (6 bases). The germline V gene has CDR1 MNHEY and CDR2 SMNVEV (reference sequence). The ends were cut back, 6 bases at V and 1 base at J, with 14 bases in the middle. The CDR3 is 15 residues long. The CDR3 loop is CASSPGQFGTDTQYF. As DNA, the CDR3 is TGTGCCAGCAGCCCCGGACAGTTCGGCACAGATACGCAGTATTTT.

This clone came up a few times. The chain links TRBV6-5 to TRBJ1-3; D is perhaps TRBD1 (6 bases). Per germline, CDR1 MNHEY and CDR2 SVGAGI. The CDR3 is made up of 16 amino acids. V was shortened by 0 bases and J by 3 bases, with 12 bases between the two germline ends. The CDR3 DNA sequence: TGTGCCAGCAGTTACTCCCGCGACAGGAATGGAAACACCATATATTTT. It yields the protein CASSYSRDRNGNTIYF.

This clone came up a few times. The chain is built from TRBV11-2 and TRBJ2-7; 7 bases map to TRBD1. With 5 bases clipped from V and 5 bases from J, the junction kept 3 bases outside the gene matches. This CDR3 is 12 amino acids long. Germline CDR1 SGHAT, CDR2 FQNNGV. CDR3 residues: CASSPDRDEQYV. The CDR3 DNA sequence: TGTGCCAGCAGCCCCGACAGGGACGAGCAGTACGTC.

The chain recombines TRBV23-1 with TRBJ2-7, with TRBD1 identical over 11 bases. TRBV23-1 counts as an open reading frame of uncertain function. This CDR3 has 14 residues. J gave up 9 bases and V 9 bases, and 13 bases lay outside the gene matches. CDR3 sequence reads: CARPRRSGQGGQYV. The CDR3 DNA reads as TGCGCCAGGCCTCGAAGGTCGGGACAGGGGGGGCAGTACGTC.

This rearrangement joins TRBV19 to TRBJ1-2; D may be TRBD1 (5 bases). V shed 6 bases and J shed 5 bases, with 16 bases lying between them. This CDR3 has 14 amino acids. Germline V gives CDR1 LNHDA, CDR2 SQIVND (reference sequence). The CDR3 loop is CASSGTYGVYGYTF. The CDR3 DNA reads TGTGCCAGTAGCGGGACTTACGGGGTATATGGCTACACCTTC. Looking up the rest from reference TRBV19 and TRBJ1-2 gives the full variable domain: DGGITQSPKYLFRKEGQNVTLSCEQNLNHDAMYWYRQDPGQGLRLIYYSQIVNDFQKGDIAEGYSVSREKKESFPLTVTSAQKNPTAFYLCASSGTYGVYGYTFGSGTRLTVV.

This sequence joins TRBV20-1 and TRBJ2-3; D is unresolved. Germline loops: CDR1 DFQATT, CDR2 SNEGSKA (reference sequence). Trimming removed 3 bases at V and 11 bases at J, with 6 bases between. The CDR3 consists of 9 residues. The CDR3 spells CSASVQQYF. CDR3 bases: TGCAGTGCTAGTGTACAGCAGTATTTT.